The 4 T cell receptor beta chains presented below share a single source sample, sequenced in a study of blood T cell repertoires in COVID-19. Clones were sequenced by immunoSEQ multiplex PCR, and TCRdb holds only the in-frame ones, with some missing. Of fewer than 200,000 clones in the sample, around 73% were seen once. Sample: PBMCs or T cells enriched from blood (not recorded which). Source of these receptors: a woman in her forties or fifties who had recovered from COVID-19.

The gene calls are TRBV6-5 and TRBJ1-3; possible D gene TRBD1, 5 bases. V lost 5 bases, J lost 4 bases, and 15 bases lay in between. Germline lookup yields CDR1 MNHEY and CDR2 SVGAGI. The CDR3 totals 15 residues. The CDR3 nucleotides read TGTGCCAGCAGTACAAATACAGGCGTCGGAAACACCATATATTTT. It encodes CASSTNTGVGNTIYF.

This chain joins TRBV18 and TRBJ1-2, with unresolved D. V was cut by 3 bases and J by 3 bases, with 8 bases left in between. The CDR3 has 13 amino acids. The germline V gene has CDR1 KGHSH and CDR2 LQKENI. Written as DNA, the CDR3 is TGTGCCAGCTCACCTCAACCGGACTATGGCTACACCTTC. This codes for CASSPQPDYGYTF.

This chain joins TRBV9 and TRBJ1-3; weak D call: TRBD1 (6 bases). Looked up from germline, CDR1 is SGDLS and CDR2 is YYNGEE. Trimming stripped 0 bases from V and 0 bases from J, with 10 bases between. This CDR3 contains 16 residues. CDR3 protein: CASSVGGLFSGNTIYF. CDR3 in DNA: TGTGCCAGCAGCGTAGGGGGGCTTTTCTCTGGAAACACCATATATTTT.

The chain couples TRBV2 to TRBJ1-1; D is unclear. From germline, CDR1 is SNHLY and CDR2 FYNNEI. The CDR3 is made up of 14 amino acids. The V end was cut by 3 bases, the J end by 5 bases, with 13 bases between. DNA of the CDR3: TGTGCCAGCAGTGACGACACGGTTGCAACTGAAGCTTTCTTT. Encoded protein: CASSDDTVATEAFF.